The present T cell receptor (beta chain) was sequenced within a study of blood T cell repertoires in COVID-19. Study background: Italy, Spain and the United States were the sources of the convalescent and acute COVID-19 samples. T cells, B-cell-depleted T cells, or PBMCs provided the cDNA or gDNA that served as material.

Authors' methods: Amplification of reference gene primers was used by the study to estimate nucleated cell counts. TCRdb's table, derived via immunoSEQ multiplex PCR, lists solely in-frame clones and lacks some. That table gives V, J and clone size, and the DNA gave D and trimming. The table includes 250,000 to 300,000 clones, 80% to 90% detected once. Germline V gene data show CDR1 as MNHEY and CDR2 as SVGAGI. V was pared by 5 bases and J by 9 bases, with 14 bases between. CDR3 length: 13 amino acids. Sequencing input: peripheral blood. The TCR originated in an elderly man with acute or convalescent COVID-19. The V call is TRBV6-5, the J call TRBJ2-4, with D maybe TRBD2 (6 bases). CDR3 sequence: CASSTSSVIIQYF. The CDR3, as DNA: TGTGCCAGCAGTACATCTAGCGTGATCATTCAGTACTTC.